The 23 T cell receptor beta chains in this list originate from one sample, sequenced in a study of blood T cells in healthy people across ages (dated by TCRdb to 2014 to 2015). The protocol used for the library was 5' RACE. Data came from an Illumina HiSeq 2500. The second PCR ran for roughly 7 to 11 cycles and used a J-beta primer mix along with a sample-barcoded 5' primer. Starting from the raw public reads, TCRdb applied fastp trimming at Q25, assembled clones with MiXCR and retained in-frame beta chains. All rows with the same CDR3 protein become a single entry with the most common DNA and genes. For this sample the table gives just under 900,000 distinct CDR3 sequences, of which 29% were detected only once. Jointly, the top ten make up 17% of the sample. Specimen: blood. Receptor source: a woman older than 75 in good health.

The chain joins TRBV7-2 to TRBJ2-3; 7 bases are shared with TRBD2. The CDR3 spans 14 residues. In germline, CDR1 is SGHTA, CDR2 FQGNSA. V shed 5 bases and J 6 bases; nucleotides not matched to a gene: 8. The chain's CDR3 is CASSAAGLRDTQYF. The CDR3, as DNA: TGTGCCAGCAGCGCCGCGGGACTAAGGGATACGCAGTATTTT.

The chain couples TRBV7-2 to TRBJ2-1, with 8 bases aligning to TRBD1. This CDR3 region has 17 residues. The trim removed 2 bases at V and 10 bases at J, leaving 16 bases unmatched. The V gene's germline CDR1 is SGHTA and CDR2 FQGNSA. In DNA form, the CDR3 reads TGTGCCAGCAGCTTAATCGGACAGGGTACCCCGGGGGCAGAGCAGTTCTTC. It yields the protein CASSLIGQGTPGAEQFF.

This clonotype appeared a few times. This could be a read error, since a much larger clone is one nucleotide away. The CDR3 sequence: CSSTTTTDTQYF. In nucleotides, the CDR3 is TGTTCCAGCACAACGACGACGGATACGCAGTATTTT. This chain connects TRBV7-9 to TRBJ2-3; D is uncertain. The CDR3 has 12 amino acids. Germline CDR1 and CDR2: SEHNR and FQNEAQ (reference sequence). Combining the CDR3 with reference TRBV7-9 and TRBJ2-3 gives the whole variable domain DTGVSQNPRHKITKRGQNVTFRCDPISEHNRLYWYRQTLGQGPEFLTYFQNEAQLEKSRLLSDRFSAERPKGSFSTLEIQRTEQGDSAMYLCSSTTTTDTQYFGPGTRLTVL.

The chain carries TRBV18 and TRBJ1-6; 10 bases match TRBD1. The ends lost 5 bases at V and 8 bases at J; junction bases unmatched: 6. The CDR3 spans 15 residues. Germline V gives CDR1 KGHSH, CDR2 LQKENI. The CDR3 loop reads CASSSRTGGDSPLHF. CDR3 sequence (DNA): TGTGCCAGCTCATCTCGGACAGGGGGGGATTCACCCCTCCACTTT.

This clonotype was found many times. The genes are TRBV3-1 and TRBJ2-5; possibly TRBD1 for D (5 bases). The CDR3 spans 14 residues. Trimming left V 0 bases short and J 7 bases short, with 12 bases between. Germline V gives CDR1 LGHDT, CDR2 YNNKEL (reference sequence). As DNA, the CDR3 is TGTGCCAGCAGCCAAGATCCGGCAGGGCGGACCCAGTACTTC. It encodes CASSQDPAGRTQYF.

This clonotype has a handful of counts. This sequence joins TRBV5-1 and TRBJ2-2; D is unresolved. The CDR3 has 16 residues. Trimming shortened V by 0 bases and J by 0 bases, and 9 bases separated the two germline ends. Germline values: CDR1 SGHRS, CDR2 YFSETQ. The CDR3 protein is CASSLGARSNTGELFF. The CDR3 coding sequence is TGCGCCAGCAGCTTGGGTGCAAGATCGAACACCGGGGAGCTGTTTTTT.

This clonotype appeared many times. The genes are TRBV6-5 and TRBJ1-2; the D is unclear. V was clipped by 0 bases and J by 8 bases, with 16 bases between them. This CDR3 region has 15 residues. The germline V gene has CDR1 MNHEY and CDR2 SVGAGI. The CDR3 is CASSYSMHSEGGYTF. Written as DNA, the CDR3 is TGTGCCAGCAGTTACTCGATGCATTCGGAGGGCGGCTACACCTTC.

This clonotype was picked up many times. The rearrangement links TRBV11-2 to TRBJ2-3, with D unresolved. Germline values: CDR1 SGHAT, CDR2 FQNNGV. The CDR3 runs 16 residues. Trimming left V 6 bases short and J 0 bases short, with 16 bases between. The CDR3 sequence: CASSITKLGSTDTQYF. The CDR3 DNA follows: TGTGCCAGCAGTATAACGAAGCTAGGGAGCACAGATACGCAGTATTTT.

This sequence joins TRBV5-5 and TRBJ2-7, with 14 bases identical to TRBD2. Germline V gene sequence: CDR1 SGHKS, CDR2 YYEKEE (reference sequence). The CDR3 runs 17 residues. Trimming took 0 bases from V and 9 from J; bases not matched to a gene: 11. The CDR3 DNA follows: TGTGCCAGCAGCTTGGGACTAGCGGGGGGGAATGCCTGCGGGCAGTACTTC. Amino acid sequence: CASSLGLAGGNACGQYF.

This clonotype appeared a few times. This CDR3 reads CASSQGTGVSNQPQHF. For the CDR3, the DNA is TGTGCCAGCAGCCAAGGGACAGGGGTTAGCAATCAGCCCCAGCATTTT. This rearrangement joins TRBV3-1 to TRBJ1-5, with 9 bases aligning to TRBD1. Germline assignment: CDR1 LGHDT and CDR2 YNNKEL (reference sequence). This CDR3 comprises 16 residues. J gave up 0 bases and V 1 base, and 1 base lay outside the gene matches.

The J gene is TRBJ1-2, the V gene TRBV6-2 or TRBV6-3; D is unresolved. This CDR3 has 12 amino acids. From germline, CDR1 is MNHEY and CDR2 SVGEGT. V gave up 2 bases and J gave up 7 bases, with 8 bases separating them. The CDR3 sequence: CASSYGMAGYTF. In DNA, the CDR3 is TGTGCCAGCAGTTACGGGATGGCTGGCTACACCTTC.

The chain has TRBV28 and TRBJ2-4, with D perhaps TRBD1 (5 bases). The closer fit of TRBJ2-5 to the DNA end suggests the J call may be wrong. The CDR3 has 13 amino acids. The germline CDR1 and CDR2 sequences are MDHEN and SYDVKM. The CDR3 loop reads CATSDTAQETQYF. DNA of the CDR3: TGTGCCACCTCGGACACAGCACAAGAGACCCAGTACTTC.

This clonotype showed up just a few times. The chain uses TRBV10-3 and TRBJ2-6; 9 bases are shared with TRBD1. The germline V gene has CDR1 ENHRY and CDR2 SYGVKD. This CDR3 has 16 residues. Unmatched junction bases numbered 6, after V lost 5 bases and J lost 4 bases. The CDR3 region has the DNA TGTGCCATCAGTCCCGGGACAGGGAACGGGGCCAACGTCCTGACTTTC. Encoded protein: CAISPGTGNGANVLTF.

The chain carries TRBV7-2 and TRBJ2-7, with 7 bases identical to TRBD1. The junction had 9 bases not matched to a gene; V was cut back by 2 bases and J by 5 bases. The CDR3 is made up of 15 amino acids. Germline V gene lookup returns CDR1 SGHTA and CDR2 FQGNSA. CDR3 bases: TGTGCCAGCAGCTTAAGGGGACAGTGGACCGACGAGCAGTACTTC. Its translation is CASSLRGQWTDEQYF. Based on the CDR3 plus reference TRBV7-2 and TRBJ2-7, the full variable domain is GAGVSQSPSNKVTEKGKDVELRCDPISGHTALYWYRQSLGQGLEFLIYFQGNSAPDKSGLPSDRFSAERTGGSVSTLTIQRTQQEDSAVYLCASSLRGQWTDEQYFGPGTRLTVT.

This clonotype has at least ten counts. The chain combines TRBV21-1 with TRBJ2-3; the table names TRBD1, a call not compared with the DNA. TRBV21-1 is described as a pseudogene. CDR3 size: 15 residues. DNA for the CDR3: TGTGCCAGCAGCAAAGGACGGGGGTGGGCAGATACGCAGTATTTT. Amino acid sequence: CASSKGRGWADTQYF.

This clonotype came up many times. This chain uses TRBV20-1 with TRBJ1-2, with a weak D call TRBD1 (5 bases). From germline, CDR1 is DFQATT and CDR2 SNEGSKA (reference sequence). The CDR3 length is 10 residues. With 7 bases removed from V and 5 bases from J, the gap between germline ends came to 8 bases. The CDR3 loop reads CSGPGYGYTF. Here the CDR3 DNA reads TGCAGTGGGCCAGGGTATGGCTACACCTTC.

The sample holds a few counts of this clonotype. CDR3 loop: CANRSGGGYPEAFF. The CDR3 nucleotides read TGTGCCAACAGAAGTGGTGGGGGGTACCCTGAAGCTTTCTTT. The chain uses TRBV7-9 and TRBJ1-1, with a tentative D call TRBD1 (5 bases). CDR1 and CDR2 (germline): SEHNR, FQNEAQ (reference sequence). V lost 10 bases and J lost 6, with 21 bases in between. This CDR3 has 14 amino acids.

The chain joins TRBV6-5 to TRBJ2-2; TRBD1 agrees at 9 bases. J lost 6 bases, V lost 7 bases, and 6 bases had no gene match. This CDR3 region has 14 residues. Germline CDR1 reads MNHEY; CDR2 reads SVGAGI. This chain's CDR3 is CASKRTGDSGELFF. In DNA, the CDR3 is TGTGCCAGCAAACGGACAGGGGATTCCGGGGAGCTGTTTTTT.

This clonotype showed up many times. CDR3 loop: CASSPGLGSDTQYF. CDR3 bases: TGTGCCAGCAGTCCTGGACTAGGGTCAGATACGCAGTATTTT. The V and J genes are TRBV5-6 and TRBJ2-3, with 7 nucleotides matching TRBD2. Per germline, CDR1 SGHDT and CDR2 YYEEEE. J was trimmed by 4 bases and V by 5 bases; bases with no gene match: 7. CDR3 size: 14 residues.

The table lists this clonotype with many counts. This rearrangement joins TRBV7-2 to TRBJ2-5, with D tentatively TRBD1 (6 bases). The germline gives CDR1 SGHTA, CDR2 FQGNSA. The CDR3 is 16 residues long. Trimming cost V 1 base and J 4 bases, with 16 bases left between them. CDR3 in amino acids: CASSLGYLQGIETQYF. The DNA of the CDR3 is TGTGCCAGCAGCTTAGGGTATTTACAGGGAATAGAGACCCAGTACTTC.

This clonotype was observed many times. The gene calls are TRBV6-2 or TRBV6-3 and TRBJ2-1, with D possibly being TRBD1 or TRBD2 (5 bases each). The germline V and J ends were trimmed by 6 bases and 6 bases, with 18 bases remaining between them. In germline, CDR1 is MNHEY, CDR2 SVGEGT. The CDR3 spans 15 residues. The DNA of the CDR3 is TGTGCCAGCAGCCTCAACAGGAGGTTAGGCAATGAGCAGTTCTTC. It translates to CASSLNRRLGNEQFF.

This clonotype was picked up many times. This chain joins TRBV7-6 and TRBJ2-1; 9 bases agree with TRBD2. With V trimmed by 5 bases and J by 6 bases, 2 bases remained unmatched. The CDR3 sequence is 13 residues long. Germline V gene sequence: CDR1 SGHVS, CDR2 FNYEAQ. CDR3 in DNA: TGTGCCAGCAGCACGACTAGCGGCAATGAGCAGTTCTTC. Amino acid sequence: CASSTTSGNEQFF.

The chain recombines TRBV27 with TRBJ1-2; tentative D call: TRBD1 (5 bases). V lost 8 bases and J 4 bases, leaving 11 bases between the germline ends. Germline V gene lookup returns CDR1 MNHEY and CDR2 SMNVEV (reference sequence). This CDR3 spans 12 amino acids. The CDR3 spells CASCTQGYGYTF. The CDR3 nucleotides are TGTGCCAGCTGTACCCAGGGCTATGGCTACACCTTC.